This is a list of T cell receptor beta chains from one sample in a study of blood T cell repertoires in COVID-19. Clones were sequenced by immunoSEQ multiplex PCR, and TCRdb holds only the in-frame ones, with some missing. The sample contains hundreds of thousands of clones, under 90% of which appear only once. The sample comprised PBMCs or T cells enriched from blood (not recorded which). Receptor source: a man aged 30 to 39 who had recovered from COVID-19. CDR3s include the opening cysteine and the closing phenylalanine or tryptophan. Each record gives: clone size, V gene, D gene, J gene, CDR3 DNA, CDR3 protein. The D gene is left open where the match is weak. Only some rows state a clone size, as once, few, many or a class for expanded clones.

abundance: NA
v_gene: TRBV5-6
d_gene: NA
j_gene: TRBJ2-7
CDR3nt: TGTGCCAGCAGCTTGGCGCAGGCTTCCTACGAGCAGTACTTC
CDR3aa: CASSLAQASYEQYF

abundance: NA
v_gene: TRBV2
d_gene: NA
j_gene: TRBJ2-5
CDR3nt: TGTGCCAGCAGGGTGATACTCGGAGGGGAGACCCAGTACTTC
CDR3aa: CASRVILGGETQYF

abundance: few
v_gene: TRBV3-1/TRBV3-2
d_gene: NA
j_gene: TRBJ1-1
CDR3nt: TGTGCCAGCAGCCCTCGAGGGAGGGGGGCTTCGGTCTTGAACACTGAAGCTTTCTTT
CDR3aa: CASSPRGRGASVLNTEAFF

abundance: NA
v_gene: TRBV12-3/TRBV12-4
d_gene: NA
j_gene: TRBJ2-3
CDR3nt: TGTGCCAGCAGTTTGCGGAACACAGATACGCAGTATTTT
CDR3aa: CASSLRNTDTQYF

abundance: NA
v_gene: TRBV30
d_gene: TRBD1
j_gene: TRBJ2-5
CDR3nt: TGTGCCTGGGGCCCGGGACAGGGCCGCCAAGAGACCCAGTACTTC
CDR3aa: CAWGPGQGRQETQYF

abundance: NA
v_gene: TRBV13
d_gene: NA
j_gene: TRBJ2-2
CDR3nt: TGTGCCAGCAGCGTCCGGGTTTTCTCGAACACCGGGGAGCTGTTTTTT
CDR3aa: CASSVRVFSNTGELFF

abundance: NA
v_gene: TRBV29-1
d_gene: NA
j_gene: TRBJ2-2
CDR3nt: TGCAGCGTTGAATTATCACAGGAGTGGGCCGGGGAGCTGTTTTTT
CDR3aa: CSVELSQEWAGELFF

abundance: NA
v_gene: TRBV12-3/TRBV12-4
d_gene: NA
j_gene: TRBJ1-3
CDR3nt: TGTGCCAGCAGCTCCGACTTGGGAAACACCATATATTTT
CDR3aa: CASSSDLGNTIYF

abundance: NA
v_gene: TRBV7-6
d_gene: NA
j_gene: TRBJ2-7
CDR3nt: TGTGCCAGCAGCTTAGTCGCGGACGAGCAGTACTTC
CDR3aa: CASSLVADEQYF

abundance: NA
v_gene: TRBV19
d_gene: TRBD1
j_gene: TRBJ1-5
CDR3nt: TGTGCCAGTAGTATAGTACTACAGGGGGCAGGACAGCCCCAGCATTTT
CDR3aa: CASSIVLQGAGQPQHF

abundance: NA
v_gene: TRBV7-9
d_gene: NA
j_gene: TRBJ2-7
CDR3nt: TGTGCCAGCAGCAGAGGGGGGGGTCCCGAGCAGTACTTC
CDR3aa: CASSRGGGPEQYF

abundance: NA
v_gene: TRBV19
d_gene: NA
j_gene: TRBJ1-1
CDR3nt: TGTGCCAGTAGTTTCCTCGGACAGAACACTGAAGCTTTCTTT
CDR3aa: CASSFLGQNTEAFF

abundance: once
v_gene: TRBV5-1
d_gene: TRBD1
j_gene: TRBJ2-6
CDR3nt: TGCGCCAGCAGCTTTGGCAGTCAGGGGGCGGGCGGGGCCAACGTCCTGACTTTC
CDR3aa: CASSFGSQGAGGANVLTF

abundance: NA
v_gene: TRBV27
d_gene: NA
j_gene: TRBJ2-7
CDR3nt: TGTGCCAGCAGTCCCCCTCCCGACATCTCCTACGAGCAGTACTTC
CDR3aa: CASSPPPDISYEQYF

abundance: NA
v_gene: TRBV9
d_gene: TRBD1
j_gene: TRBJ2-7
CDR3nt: TGTGCCAGCAGCGTCCGGGACAGGGACTACGAGCAGTACTTC
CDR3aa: CASSVRDRDYEQYF

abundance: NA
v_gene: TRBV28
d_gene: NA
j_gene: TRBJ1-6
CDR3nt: TGTGCCAGCAGTTGGGGGGGCCACTCTTCACCCCTCCACTTT
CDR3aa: CASSWGGHSSPLHF

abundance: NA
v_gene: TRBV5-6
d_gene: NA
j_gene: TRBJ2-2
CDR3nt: TGTGCCAGCAGCTTCCGGAACACCGGGGAGCTGTTTTTT
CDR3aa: CASSFRNTGELFF

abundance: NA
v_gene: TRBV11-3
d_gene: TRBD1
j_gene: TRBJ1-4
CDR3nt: TGTGCCAGCAGCCCTACGAGGGGGCCCACTAATGAAAAACTGTTTTTT
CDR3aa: CASSPTRGPTNEKLFF

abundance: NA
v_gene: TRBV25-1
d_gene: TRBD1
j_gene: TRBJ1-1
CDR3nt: TGTGCCGCAGGGGGAGGCAGCACTTACACTGAAGCTTTCTTT
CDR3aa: CAAGGGSTYTEAFF